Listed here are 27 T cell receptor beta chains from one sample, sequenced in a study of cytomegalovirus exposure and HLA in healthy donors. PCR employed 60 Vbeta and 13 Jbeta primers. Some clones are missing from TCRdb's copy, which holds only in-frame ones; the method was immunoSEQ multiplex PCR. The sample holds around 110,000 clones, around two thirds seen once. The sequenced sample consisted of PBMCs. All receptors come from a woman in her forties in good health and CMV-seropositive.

For the CDR3, the DNA is TGTGCCAGCAGCTTCTCCCCCCGGACCGGGAGGGGTACGCAGTATTTT. This gives the protein CASSFSPRTGRGTQYF. This chain joins TRBV7-9 and TRBJ2-3, with TRBD2 identical over 8 bases. With V trimmed by 3 bases and J by 8 bases, 13 bases remained unmatched. There are 16 residues in the CDR3. CDR1 and CDR2 (germline): SEHNR, FQNEAQ (reference sequence).

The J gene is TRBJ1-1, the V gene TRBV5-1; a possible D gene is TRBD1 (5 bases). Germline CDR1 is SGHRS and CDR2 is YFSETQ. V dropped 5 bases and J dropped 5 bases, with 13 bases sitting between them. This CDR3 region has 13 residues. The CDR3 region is CASSLGAETEAFF. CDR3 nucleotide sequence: TGCGCCAGCAGTTTAGGGGCGGAAACTGAAGCTTTCTTT.

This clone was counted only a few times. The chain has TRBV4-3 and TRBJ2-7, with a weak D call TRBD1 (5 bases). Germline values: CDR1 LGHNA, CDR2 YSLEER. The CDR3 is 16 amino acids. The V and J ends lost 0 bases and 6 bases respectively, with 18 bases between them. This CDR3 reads CASSQDLKGFRVEQYF. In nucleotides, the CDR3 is TGCGCCAGCAGCCAAGATTTGAAGGGTTTCAGGGTCGAGCAGTACTTC.

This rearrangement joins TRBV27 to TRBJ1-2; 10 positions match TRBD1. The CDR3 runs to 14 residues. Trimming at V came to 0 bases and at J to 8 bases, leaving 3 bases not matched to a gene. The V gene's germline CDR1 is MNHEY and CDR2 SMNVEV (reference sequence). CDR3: CASSLSGQGDGYTF. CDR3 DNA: TGTGCCAGCAGTTTATCAGGACAGGGGGACGGCTACACCTTC.

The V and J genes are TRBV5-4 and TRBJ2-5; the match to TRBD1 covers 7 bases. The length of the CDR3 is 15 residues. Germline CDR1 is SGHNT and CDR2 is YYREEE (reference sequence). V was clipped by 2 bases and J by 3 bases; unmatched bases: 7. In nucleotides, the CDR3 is TGTGCCAGCAGCTTTCTAGACAGGGAAAAAGAGACCCAGTACTTC. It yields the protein CASSFLDREKETQYF.

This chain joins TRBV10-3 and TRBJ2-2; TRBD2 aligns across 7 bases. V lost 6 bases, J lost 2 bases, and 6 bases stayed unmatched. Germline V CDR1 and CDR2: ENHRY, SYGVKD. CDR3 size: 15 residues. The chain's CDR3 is CAISEAGINTGELFF. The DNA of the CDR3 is TGTGCCATCAGCGAAGCGGGAATTAACACCGGGGAGCTGTTTTTT.

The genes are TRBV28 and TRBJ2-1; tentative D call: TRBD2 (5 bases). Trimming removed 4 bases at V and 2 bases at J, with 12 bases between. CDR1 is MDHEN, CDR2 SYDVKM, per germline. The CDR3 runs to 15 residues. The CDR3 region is CASSSLGSPYNEQFF. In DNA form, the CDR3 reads TGTGCCAGCAGTTCCCTGGGGAGCCCCTACAATGAGCAGTTCTTC.

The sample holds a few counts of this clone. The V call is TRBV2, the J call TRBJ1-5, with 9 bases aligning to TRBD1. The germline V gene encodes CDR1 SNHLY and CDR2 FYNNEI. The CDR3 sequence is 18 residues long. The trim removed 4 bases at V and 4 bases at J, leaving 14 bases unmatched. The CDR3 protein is CASSASDSGQGRNQPQHF. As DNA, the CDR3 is TGTGCCAGCAGTGCTAGCGACTCAGGACAGGGGAGGAATCAGCCCCAGCATTTT. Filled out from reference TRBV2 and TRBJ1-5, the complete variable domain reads EPEVTQTPSHQVTQMGQEVILRCVPISNHLYFYWYRQILGQKVEFLVSFYNNEISEKSEIFDDQFSVERPDGSNFTLKIRSTKLEDSAMYFCASSASDSGQGRNQPQHFGDGTRLSIL.

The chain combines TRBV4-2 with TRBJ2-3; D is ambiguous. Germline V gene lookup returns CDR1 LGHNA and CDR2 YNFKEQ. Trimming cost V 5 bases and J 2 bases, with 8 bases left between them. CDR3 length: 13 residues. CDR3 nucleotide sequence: TGTGCCAGCAGCGGGCAGAACACAGATACGCAGTATTTT. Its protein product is CASSGQNTDTQYF.

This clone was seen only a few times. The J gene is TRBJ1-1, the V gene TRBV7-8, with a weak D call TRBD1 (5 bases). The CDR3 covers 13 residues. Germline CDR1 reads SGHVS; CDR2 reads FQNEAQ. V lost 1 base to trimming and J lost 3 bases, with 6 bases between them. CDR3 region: CASSLEGHTEAFF. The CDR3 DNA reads TGTGCCAGCAGCTTAGAGGGGCACACTGAAGCTTTCTTT.

As DNA, the CDR3 is TGTGCCAGCAGCACAGGACAGGGGGCGCCTGGGGCCAACGTCCTGACTTTC. It is translated as CASSTGQGAPGANVLTF. The V and J genes are TRBV7-2 and TRBJ2-6; 11 bases align to TRBD1. V shed 5 bases and J 2 bases; nucleotides not matched to a gene: 5. The CDR3 extends over 17 amino acids. CDR1 is SGHTA and CDR2 is FQGNSA in the germline V gene.

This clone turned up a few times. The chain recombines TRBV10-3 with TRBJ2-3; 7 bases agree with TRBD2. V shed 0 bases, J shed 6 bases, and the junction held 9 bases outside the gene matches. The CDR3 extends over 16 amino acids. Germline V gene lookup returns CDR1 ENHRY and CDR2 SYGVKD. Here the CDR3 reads CAISESPSGMGDTQYF. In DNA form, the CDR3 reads TGTGCCATCAGTGAGTCGCCTAGCGGCATGGGTGATACGCAGTATTTT.

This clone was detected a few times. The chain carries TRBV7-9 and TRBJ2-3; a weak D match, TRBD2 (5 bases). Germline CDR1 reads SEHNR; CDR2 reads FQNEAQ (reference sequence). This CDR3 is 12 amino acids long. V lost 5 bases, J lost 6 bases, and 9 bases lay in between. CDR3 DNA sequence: TGTGCCAGCAGCCGGGAAGGGGATACGCAGTATTTT. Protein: CASSREGDTQYF.

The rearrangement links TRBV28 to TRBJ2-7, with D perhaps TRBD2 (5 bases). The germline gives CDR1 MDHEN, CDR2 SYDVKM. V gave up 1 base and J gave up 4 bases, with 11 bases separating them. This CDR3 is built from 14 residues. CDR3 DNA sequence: TGTGCCAGCAGTTTATTCGGGAAGTCTTACGAGCAGTACTTC. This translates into CASSLFGKSYEQYF.

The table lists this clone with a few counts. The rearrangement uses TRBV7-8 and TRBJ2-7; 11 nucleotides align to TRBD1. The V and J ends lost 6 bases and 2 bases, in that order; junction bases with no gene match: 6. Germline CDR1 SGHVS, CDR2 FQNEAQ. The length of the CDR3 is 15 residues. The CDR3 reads CASRRGTGGTYEQYF. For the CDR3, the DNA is TGTGCCAGCAGGCGCGGGACAGGGGGGACCTACGAGCAGTACTTC. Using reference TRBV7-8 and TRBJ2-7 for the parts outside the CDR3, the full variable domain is GAGVSQSPRYKVAKRGQDVALRCDPISGHVSLFWYQQALGQGPEFLTYFQNEAQLDKSGLPSDRFFAERPEGSVSTLKIQRTQQEDSAVYLCASRRGTGGTYEQYFGPGTRLTVT.

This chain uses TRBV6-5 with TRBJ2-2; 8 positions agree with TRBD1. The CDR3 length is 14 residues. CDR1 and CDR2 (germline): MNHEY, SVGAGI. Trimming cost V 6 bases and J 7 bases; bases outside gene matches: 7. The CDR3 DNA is TGTGCCAGCAGACAGACAGGGGTTGGCGGGGAGCTGTTTTTT. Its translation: CASRQTGVGGELFF.

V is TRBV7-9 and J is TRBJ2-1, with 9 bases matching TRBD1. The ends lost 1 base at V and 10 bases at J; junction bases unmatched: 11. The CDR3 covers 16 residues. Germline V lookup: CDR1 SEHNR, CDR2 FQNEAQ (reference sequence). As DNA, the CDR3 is TGTGCCAGCAGCTTAGGGGGATCACAGGGGGCGCGCGAGCAGTTCTTC. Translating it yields CASSLGGSQGAREQFF.

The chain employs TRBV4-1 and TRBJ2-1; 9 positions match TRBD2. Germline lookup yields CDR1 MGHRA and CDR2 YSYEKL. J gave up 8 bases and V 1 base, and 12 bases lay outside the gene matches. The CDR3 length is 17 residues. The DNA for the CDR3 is TGCGCCAGCAGCCAAGGGTTAGCGGGAGTAACAATTGATGAGCAGTTCTTC. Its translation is CASSQGLAGVTIDEQFF.

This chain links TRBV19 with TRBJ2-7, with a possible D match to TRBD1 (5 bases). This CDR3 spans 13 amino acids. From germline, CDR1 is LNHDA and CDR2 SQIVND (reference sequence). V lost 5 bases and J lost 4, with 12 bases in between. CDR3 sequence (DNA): TGTGCCAGTAGTCCGGCAGGGCGGTACGAGCAGTACTTC. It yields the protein CASSPAGRYEQYF. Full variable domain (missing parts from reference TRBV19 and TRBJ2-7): DGGITQSPKYLFRKEGQNVTLSCEQNLNHDAMYWYRQDPGQGLRLIYYSQIVNDFQKGDIAEGYSVSREKKESFPLTVTSAQKNPTAFYLCASSPAGRYEQYFGPGTRLTVT.

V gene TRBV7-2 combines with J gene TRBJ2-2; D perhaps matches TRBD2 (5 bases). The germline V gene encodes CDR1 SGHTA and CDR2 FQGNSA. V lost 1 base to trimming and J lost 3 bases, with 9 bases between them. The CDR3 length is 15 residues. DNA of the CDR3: TGTGCCAGCAGCTTAGTCGGGGTGGACACCGGGGAGCTGTTTTTT. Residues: CASSLVGVDTGELFF. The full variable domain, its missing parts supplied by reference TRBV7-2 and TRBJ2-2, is GAGVSQSPSNKVTEKGKDVELRCDPISGHTALYWYRQSLGQGLEFLIYFQGNSAPDKSGLPSDRFSAERTGGSVSTLTIQRTQQEDSAVYLCASSLVGVDTGELFFGEGSRLTVL.

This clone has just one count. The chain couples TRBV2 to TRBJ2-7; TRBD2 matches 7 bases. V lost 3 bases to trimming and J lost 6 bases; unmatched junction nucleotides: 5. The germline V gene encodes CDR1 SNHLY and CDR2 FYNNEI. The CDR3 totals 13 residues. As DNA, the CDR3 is TGTGCCAGCAGTGAGGGACTATGCCGCGAGCAGTACTTC. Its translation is CASSEGLCREQYF.

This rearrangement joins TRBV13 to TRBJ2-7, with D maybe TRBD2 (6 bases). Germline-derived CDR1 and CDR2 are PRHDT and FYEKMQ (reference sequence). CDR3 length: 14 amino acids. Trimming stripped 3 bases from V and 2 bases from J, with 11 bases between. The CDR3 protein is CASSFDRRAYEQYF. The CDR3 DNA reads TGTGCCAGCAGCTTCGATAGGAGGGCCTACGAGCAGTACTTC.

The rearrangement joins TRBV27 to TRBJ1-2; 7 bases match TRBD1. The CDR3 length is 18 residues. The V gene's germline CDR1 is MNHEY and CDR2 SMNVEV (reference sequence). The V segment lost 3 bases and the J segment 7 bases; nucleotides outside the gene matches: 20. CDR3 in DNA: TGTGCCAGCAGTTTCGAGAGGGGGCTTGGGTTGTGTACGGGTGGCTACACCTTC. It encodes CASSFERGLGLCTGGYTF.

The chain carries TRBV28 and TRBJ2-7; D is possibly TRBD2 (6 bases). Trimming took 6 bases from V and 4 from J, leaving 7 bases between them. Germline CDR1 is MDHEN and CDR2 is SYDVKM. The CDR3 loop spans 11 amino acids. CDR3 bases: TGTGCCAGCAGGGGGGGATACGAGCAGTACTTC. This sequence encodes CASRGGYEQYF.

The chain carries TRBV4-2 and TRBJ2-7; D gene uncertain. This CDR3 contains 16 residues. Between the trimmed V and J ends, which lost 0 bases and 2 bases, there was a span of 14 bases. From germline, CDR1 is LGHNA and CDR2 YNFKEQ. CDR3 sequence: CASSQDFLAGPYEQYF. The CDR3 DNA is TGTGCCAGCAGCCAAGATTTTTTGGCTGGTCCCTACGAGCAGTACTTC.

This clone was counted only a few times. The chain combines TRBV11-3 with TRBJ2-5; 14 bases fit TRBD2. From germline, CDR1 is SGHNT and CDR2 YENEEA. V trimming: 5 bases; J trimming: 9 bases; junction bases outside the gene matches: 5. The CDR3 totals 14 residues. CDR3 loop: CASSTGLAGAPQYF. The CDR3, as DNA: TGTGCCAGCAGCACGGGACTAGCGGGGGCACCCCAGTACTTC.

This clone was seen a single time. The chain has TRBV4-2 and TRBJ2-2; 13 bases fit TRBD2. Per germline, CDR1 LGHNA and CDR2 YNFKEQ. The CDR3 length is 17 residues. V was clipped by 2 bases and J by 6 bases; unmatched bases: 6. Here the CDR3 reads CASSQPTSGRTAGELFF. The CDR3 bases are TGTGCCAGCAGCCAACCGACTAGCGGGAGGACGGCCGGGGAGCTGTTTTTT.